This T cell receptor beta chain derives from a study of Ad26.COV2.S vaccination and SARS-CoV-2 variants (dated by TCRdb to about 2021). Context from the whole study: Donors in the vaccine arm were drawn from COV1001, a phase I-IIa trial of Ad26.COV2.S in healthy adults that was multicentre, randomized, double-blind and placebo-controlled. Sequencing of the TCRbeta repertoire served to evaluate the specificity and breadth of SARS-CoV-2-reactive T cell receptors following Ad26.COV2.S vaccination. Throughout the experiments and outcome assessment, investigators stayed blinded to trial group allocation. Participants in the trial were split at random into five groups of five each, receiving low-dose or high-dose Ad26.COV2.S once or twice, or else placebo on both occasions. Ad26.COV2.S was administered intramuscularly at 5 x 10^10 or 1 x 10^11 viral particles, either as a single shot or as two shots given 56 days apart. The TCR-sequenced set comprised about 32 samples: roughly 19 Ad26.COV2.S vaccine recipients, 5 placebo recipients and 8 SARS-CoV-2 convalescent individuals.

What the study reported, not specific to this receptor: After vaccination, substantial breadth of spike-specific CD8+ and CD4+ T cell responses was reported. According to the authors, total T cell responses may have been underestimated by the TCR breadth and depth analyses. Comparable non-spike TCR breadth was observed between vaccine and placebo recipients, consistent with only spike being contained in the vaccine. Spike-specific TCR breadth was higher in Ad26.COV2.S recipients than in placebo recipients (P = 0.0014). The study lacked the statistical power to compare responses across vaccine doses or regimens.

This specimen's treatment or condition label, interpreted: around 19 received Ad26.COV2.S at low or high dose, single or two shots; 5 received placebo; per-sample allocation not given. Repertoires of vaccine and placebo recipients were sequenced from samples collected on day 63 after the first injection. Between 29 July and 7 August 2020, Cohort 1b enrolled about 27 adults aged 18-55 years at one site in Boston, USA. As a vaccine, Ad26.COV2.S was a replication-incompetent adenovirus type 26 vector that expressed a prefusion-stabilized SARS-CoV-2 spike protein derived from the original Wuhan strain. TCRbeta CDR3 regions were sequenced with the immunoSEQ Assay. After extraction, genomic DNA underwent amplification by bias-controlled multiplex PCR, followed by high-throughput sequencing. As for the original processing: To quantify the absolute abundance of every unique TCRbeta CDR3 region, sequences were collapsed and filtered. Usable DNA was measured by amplifying reference genes present in all nucleated cells, and TCRbeta template counts were normalized to that usable DNA to estimate T cell fraction. Repertoire TCRs were annotated as SARS-CoV-2-specific by exact matching of V gene, CDR3 amino acid sequence and J gene to a known reactive TCR set. The reference SARS-CoV-2 TCR set was obtained from MIRA and was filtered for enrichment in COVID-19-positive ImmuneCODE repertoires, whereby public or cross-reactive TCRs were removed. Drawing on the MIRA antigens, annotated TCRs were analysed further at the level of specific ORF or position within ORF. Breadth was defined as annotated unique rearrangements over total unique productive rearrangements; depth was the summed frequency of those rearrangements. Two-sided Wilcoxon rank-sum tests were used to compare TCR breadth between groups. Not all clones reach the TCRdb copy of this immuneACCESS table, which keeps in-frame sequences only. Checked studies attribute under half of the gap to unresolved V genes and leave the rest unexplained. V, J and clone size derive from that table, while D and trimming were established from the DNA sequence. A total of around 400,000 clones appear in this sample, around nine tenths of them only once. The biggest ten clones account for 1.5% to 2% of the sample.

This clone was detected once. Its antigen is not yet known. Base qualities are not provided; no much larger clone lies one nucleotide away. Relative to germline, V is 9 bases shorter and J is 4 bases shorter, with 19 bases between their ends. From cysteine to phenylalanine, the CDR3 is 14 amino acids long. Just CDR3 DNA is preserved here, 42 bases in frame from base 1. The germline V gene yields SNHLY for CDR1 and FYNNEI for CDR2. This receptor was identified in a person between 18 and 65 years old who received the Ad26.COV2.S COVID-19 vaccine or a placebo. The source material was peripheral blood, sampled in a trial of Ad26.COV2.S vaccine versus placebo. This chain joins TRBV2 to TRBJ2-7; the D gene identity is not certain. The encoded CDR3 is CASVTTFLGYEQYF. The sequenced DNA: TGTGCCAGTGTCACTACCTTCCTTGGGTACGAGCAGTACTTC.